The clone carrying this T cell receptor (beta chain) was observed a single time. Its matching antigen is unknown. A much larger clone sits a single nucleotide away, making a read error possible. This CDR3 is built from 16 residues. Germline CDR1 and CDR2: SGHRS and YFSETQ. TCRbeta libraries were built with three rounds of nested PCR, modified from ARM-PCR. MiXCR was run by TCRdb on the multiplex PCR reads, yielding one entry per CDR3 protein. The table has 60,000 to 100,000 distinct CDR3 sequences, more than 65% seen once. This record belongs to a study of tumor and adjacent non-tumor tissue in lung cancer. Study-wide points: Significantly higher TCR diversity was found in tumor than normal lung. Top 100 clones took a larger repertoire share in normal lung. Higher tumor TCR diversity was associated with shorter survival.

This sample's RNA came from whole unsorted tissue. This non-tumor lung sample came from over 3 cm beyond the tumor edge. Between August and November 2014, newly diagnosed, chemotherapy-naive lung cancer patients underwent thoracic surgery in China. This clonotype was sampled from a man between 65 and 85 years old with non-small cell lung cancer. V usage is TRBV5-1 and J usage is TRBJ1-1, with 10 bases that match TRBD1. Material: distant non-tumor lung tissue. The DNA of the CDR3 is TGCGCCAGCAGCTTAACTCCGGGACAGGGGAACACTGAAGTTTTCTTT. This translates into CASSLTPGQGNTEVFF.